This T cell receptor beta chain was identified in a study of cytomegalovirus exposure and HLA in healthy donors. Findings of the study overall: TCR beta V- and J-gene trimming was later associated with a missense DCLRE1C variant. It was reported that the classifier diagnosed cytomegalovirus status with high specificity and sensitivity in both the original and validation cohorts.

The CDR3 sequence is 13 residues long. CDR1 SGHTA and CDR2 FQGNSA come from the germline V gene. The ends were cut back, 0 bases at V and 11 bases at J, with 11 bases in the middle. PCR involved 60 Vbeta and 13 Jbeta primers. Assay: immunoSEQ multiplex PCR; the TCRdb copy retains only in-frame clones and omits some. Among approximately 140,000 clones listed, 65% to 90% were seen once. To note about this clone: Its antigen is as yet unknown.

The chain couples TRBV7-2 to TRBJ1-3, with a weak D call TRBD1 (5 bases). This clonotype was sampled from a man in his late teens or twenties in good health and CMV-seronegative. Material: PBMCs. CDR3 loop: CASSLAQGTPIYF. The CDR3 DNA reads TGTGCCAGCAGCTTAGCTCAGGGTACACCCATATATTTT. Full variable domain (rest looked up from reference TRBV7-2 and TRBJ1-3): GAGVSQSPSNKVTEKGKDVELRCDPISGHTALYWYRQSLGQGLEFLIYFQGNSAPDKSGLPSDRFSAERTGGSVSTLTIQRTQQEDSAVYLCASSLAQGTPIYFGEGSWLTVV.